The 24 T cell receptor beta chains below come from one sample, sequenced in a study of cytomegalovirus exposure and HLA in healthy donors. The repertoire was sequenced with immunoSEQ multiplex PCR; TCRdb's copy has only in-frame clones and lacks some. This table holds some 160,000 clones, around 89% found once. The sample taken for sequencing was PBMCs. The receptors were gathered from a man aged 18-30 years in good health and CMV-seronegative.

J is TRBJ2-1 and V is TRBV5-1; a possible D gene is TRBD2 (6 bases). Germline CDR1 SGHRS, CDR2 YFSETQ. This CDR3 comprises 16 residues. V lost 4 bases and J lost 3, with 17 bases in between. In nucleotides, the CDR3 is TGCGCCAGCAGCCTAGCCACGGGACTGGGCTACAATGAGCAGTTCTTC. It is translated as CASSLATGLGYNEQFF.

This clone was recorded a few times. The rearrangement uses TRBV7-2 and TRBJ2-2; 8 bases fit TRBD1. The J segment lost 4 bases and the V segment lost 3 bases, leaving 4 bases of the junction unmatched. Per germline, CDR1 SGHTA and CDR2 FQGNSA. The CDR3 extends over 15 amino acids. CDR3 DNA sequence: TGTGCCAGCAGCTTGCAGGGGGCGGGCACCGGGGAGCTGTTTTTT. Its protein product is CASSLQGAGTGELFF.

This clone was seen once. The chain uses TRBV7-2 and TRBJ2-7; TRBD1 matches at 7 bases. Looked up from germline, CDR1 is SGHTA and CDR2 is FQGNSA. CDR3 size: 13 residues. V was pared by 6 bases and J by 1 base, with 3 bases of the junction left unmatched. In DNA form, the CDR3 reads TGTGCCAGCAGGAAACAGGGGTCCTACGAGCAGTACTTC. This translates into CASRKQGSYEQYF. Full variable domain (rest looked up from reference TRBV7-2 and TRBJ2-7): GAGVSQSPSNKVTEKGKDVELRCDPISGHTALYWYRQSLGQGLEFLIYFQGNSAPDKSGLPSDRFSAERTGGSVSTLTIQRTQQEDSAVYLCASRKQGSYEQYFGPGTRLTVT.

This chain joins TRBV4-1 and TRBJ1-1; D call uncertain. CDR1 and CDR2 from the germline V gene are MGHRA and YSYEKL. Trimming removed 2 bases from V and 0 bases from J, with 13 bases in between. This CDR3 contains 16 residues. As DNA, the CDR3 is TGCGCCAGCAGCCAAACCCTACAGCAGTTGAACACTGAAGCTTTCTTT. Protein product: CASSQTLQQLNTEAFF.

The chain's CDR3 is CASSQDHRGFLGNQPQHF. As DNA, the CDR3 is TGCGCCAGCAGCCAAGACCACAGGGGGTTCCTGGGCAATCAGCCCCAGCATTTT. The J gene is TRBJ1-5, the V gene TRBV4-1; 8 bases match TRBD1. J was trimmed by 2 bases and V by 0 bases; bases with no gene match: 9. The germline CDR1 and CDR2 sequences are MGHRA and YSYEKL. This CDR3 has 18 residues.

The chain combines TRBV4-1 with TRBJ2-5; D possibly corresponds to TRBD1 (6 bases). Trimming stripped 1 base from V and 1 base from J, with 16 bases between. CDR1 is MGHRA, CDR2 YSYEKL, per germline. This CDR3 region has 17 residues. The CDR3 sequence: CASSQGETGDLQETQYF. The CDR3 coding sequence is TGCGCCAGCAGCCAAGGGGAGACAGGCGATCTCCAAGAGACCCAGTACTTC.

The chain joins TRBV6-6 to TRBJ1-2, with 7 bases lining up with TRBD1. CDR3 length equals 15 residues. The ends lost 6 bases at V and 7 bases at J; junction bases unmatched: 14. Germline V gene lookup returns CDR1 MNHNY and CDR2 SVGAGI (reference sequence). Here the CDR3 DNA reads TGTGCCAGCAGCCACCTTGGCGACAGGGAACGTGGCTACACCTTC. This codes for CASSHLGDRERGYTF.

This chain joins TRBV28 and TRBJ1-1; 10 bases agree with TRBD1. CDR3 length equals 14 residues. Trimming took 5 bases from V and 8 from J; bases not matched to a gene: 8. Germline V lookup: CDR1 MDHEN, CDR2 SYDVKM. The CDR3 coding sequence is TGTGCCAGCAGTCCCGGGACAGGGGCGGCGGAAGCTTTCTTT. Protein product: CASSPGTGAAEAFF.

This clone was found once. This chain connects TRBV15 to TRBJ2-5; maybe TRBD1 (6 bases). In germline, CDR1 is LNHNV, CDR2 YYDKDF (reference sequence). Trimming pared 0 bases from V and 1 base from J, leaving 9 bases between. The CDR3 is 15 amino acids. Here the CDR3 DNA reads TGTGCCACCAGCAGAGAACCGACAGGCCAAGAGACCCAGTACTTC. Translating gives CATSREPTGQETQYF.

The chain combines TRBV27 with TRBJ2-3, with a possible D match to TRBD2 (6 bases). This CDR3 region has 16 residues. With 1 base removed from V and 2 bases from J, the gap between germline ends came to 13 bases. Germline V gene sequence: CDR1 MNHEY, CDR2 SMNVEV (reference sequence). The CDR3 here is CASSLYRGLFTDTQYF. CDR3 nucleotide sequence: TGTGCCAGCAGTTTATATCGGGGACTCTTCACAGATACGCAGTATTTT.

The chain joins TRBV10-3 to TRBJ2-1; D remains ambiguous. Trimming pared 7 bases from V and 4 bases from J, leaving 8 bases between. Germline V gene sequence: CDR1 ENHRY, CDR2 SYGVKD. CDR3 size: 12 residues. CDR3 sequence (DNA): TGTGCCATCACCGGAGCTTACAATGAGCAGTTCTTC. It specifies CAITGAYNEQFF.

The rearrangement joins TRBV28 to TRBJ1-2, with a possible D match to TRBD1 (5 bases). Per the germline V gene, CDR1 is MDHEN and CDR2 is SYDVKM. The V end lost 3 bases, the J end lost 0 bases, and 11 bases lay between the germline ends. There are 15 residues in the CDR3. The CDR3 sequence is CASSLGGATNYGYTF. The CDR3 bases are TGTGCCAGCAGTTTGGGAGGGGCGACTAACTATGGCTACACCTTC.

The chain carries TRBV5-4 and TRBJ2-1; weak D call: TRBD1 (6 bases). This CDR3 spans 13 amino acids. CDR1 and CDR2 (germline): SGHNT, YYREEE (reference sequence). Trimming took 4 bases from V and 8 from J, leaving 13 bases between them. The CDR3 DNA is TGTGCCAGCAGCCCCAGGGGTGGACATGAGCAGTTCTTC. It encodes CASSPRGGHEQFF.

The rearrangement uses TRBV27 and TRBJ2-7, with a possible D match to TRBD2 (5 bases). The V gene's germline CDR1 is MNHEY and CDR2 SMNVEV (reference sequence). Trimming left V 6 bases short and J 5 bases short, with 17 bases between. CDR3 length: 14 residues. CDR3 sequence reads: CASSPDLVGDEQYF. The CDR3 DNA is TGTGCCAGCAGCCCGGACCTCGTCGGGGACGAGCAGTACTTC.

The chain employs TRBV4-1 and TRBJ1-2; no clear D gene. V lost 0 bases, J lost 6 bases, and 11 bases lay in between. Germline CDR1 and CDR2: MGHRA and YSYEKL. This CDR3 comprises 14 residues. The CDR3 DNA is TGCGCCAGCAGCCAAGAGGAGCGGGTGAATGGCTACACCTTC. Translated, it gives CASSQEERVNGYTF.

The genes are TRBV11-1 and TRBJ1-4, with a tentative D call TRBD1 (6 bases). Germline CDR1 reads SGHAT; CDR2 reads FQDESV (reference sequence). The CDR3 covers 16 residues. Trimming took off 0 bases at V and 0 bases at J, with 8 bases between the two ends. The CDR3 loop reads CASSLARTATNEKLFF. CDR3 coding DNA: TGTGCCAGCAGCTTAGCCCGGACAGCAACTAATGAAAAACTGTTTTTT.

The chain carries TRBV28 and TRBJ2-3; 7 bases map to TRBD2. The CDR3 spans 12 residues. Germline V gene lookup returns CDR1 MDHEN and CDR2 SYDVKM. V trimming: 8 bases; J trimming: 6 bases; junction bases outside the gene matches: 5. In nucleotides, the CDR3 is TGTGCCAGCCTGGGGGGGACGGATACGCAGTATTTT. Its protein product is CASLGGTDTQYF.

V usage is TRBV10-1 and J usage is TRBJ1-2; D is ambiguous. Germline CDR1 WNHNN, CDR2 SYGVQD (reference sequence). This CDR3 contains 13 residues. V was clipped by 1 base and J by 8 bases, with 11 bases between them. CDR3 in amino acids: CASSEYGRKGYTF. In nucleotides, the CDR3 is TGCGCCAGCAGTGAGTACGGGAGAAAAGGCTACACCTTC.

This clone was counted only a few times. The gene calls are TRBV18 and TRBJ1-1; 8 bases match TRBD1. J gave up 8 bases and V 5 bases, and 4 bases lay outside the gene matches. CDR1 is KGHSH, CDR2 LQKENI, per germline. The CDR3 contains 12 residues. The CDR3 loop reads CASSTGQGEAFF. CDR3 bases: TGTGCCAGCTCAACTGGACAGGGAGAAGCTTTCTTT. Full variable domain (missing parts from reference TRBV18 and TRBJ1-1): NAGVMQNPRHLVRRRGQEARLRCSPMKGHSHVYWYRQLPEEGLKFMVYLQKENIIDESGMPKERFSAEFPKEGPSILRIQQVVRGDSAAYFCASSTGQGEAFFGQGTRLTVV.

This clone was seen only once. The V gene is TRBV7-9, the J gene TRBJ2-7; the match to TRBD2 covers 13 bases. The V gene's germline CDR1 is SEHNR and CDR2 FQNEAQ (reference sequence). The CDR3 is 18 amino acids. The V gene end was trimmed by 5 bases and the J gene end by 1 base; junction bases not matched to a gene: 11. The CDR3 bases are TGTGCCAGCAGCCCGGGACTAGCGGGACGATTAGGGTCCTACGAGCAGTACTTC. Translation gives CASSPGLAGRLGSYEQYF.

The rearrangement joins TRBV4-1 to TRBJ2-7; D is perhaps TRBD1 (6 bases). In germline, CDR1 is MGHRA, CDR2 YSYEKL. V shed 0 bases and J shed 3 bases, with 12 bases lying between them. The CDR3 extends over 15 amino acids. The CDR3 DNA reads TGCGCCAGCAGCCAAGATAGTGAACAGGGCTACGAGCAGTACGTC. Translating gives CASSQDSEQGYEQYV.

This chain uses TRBV19 with TRBJ1-2; D is undetermined. The CDR3 has 13 residues. V shed 10 bases and J shed 1 base, with 13 bases lying between them. The germline V gene encodes CDR1 LNHDA and CDR2 SQIVND (reference sequence). The chain's CDR3 is CATRAGNNYGYTF. CDR3 nucleotide sequence: TGTGCCACTCGCGCGGGAAATAACTATGGCTACACCTTC.

This chain joins TRBV2 and TRBJ2-7; TRBD2 agrees at 7 bases. The ends lost 8 bases at V and 3 bases at J; junction bases unmatched: 16. Germline V gene data show CDR1 as SNHLY and CDR2 as FYNNEI. There are 16 residues in the CDR3. Written as DNA, the CDR3 is TGTGCCAGCCTCGGGGGGAGAGAGCCGACCCTCTACGAGCAGTACTTC. Translation gives CASLGGREPTLYEQYF.

The table lists this clone with a count of one. The chain uses TRBV7-8 and TRBJ2-7, with D possibly matching TRBD2 (6 bases). The CDR3 extends over 15 amino acids. In germline, CDR1 is SGHVS, CDR2 FQNEAQ. V lost 5 bases and J 2 bases, leaving 16 bases between the germline ends. CDR3 amino acids: CASSLGERLAYEQYV. DNA of the CDR3: TGTGCCAGCAGCCTAGGGGAGCGACTAGCCTACGAGCAGTACGTC.